This T cell receptor (beta chain) was found in a study of blood T cell repertoires in COVID-19. Study details: From the United States, Italy and Spain came samples of acute and convalescent COVID-19.

Only in-frame clones appear in the TCRdb table, and some are missing; sequencing was by immunoSEQ multiplex PCR. Of around 170,000 clones listed, about 81% were seen once; the top ten hold 10% to 15%. Germline V gene sequence: CDR1 SGHRS, CDR2 YFSETQ. This CDR3 has 13 amino acids. With 0 bases removed from V and 3 bases from J, the gap between germline ends came to 7 bases. Patients from Seattle were sampled longitudinally, starting during active infection. The sequence was collected from a woman of 80 years or more with COVID-19, enrolled during active disease. Material: peripheral blood. This chain uses TRBV5-1 with TRBJ2-7; D unresolved. CDR3 sequence (DNA): TGCGCCAGCAGCTTGGGGCCGTACTACGAGCAGTACTTC. Translating it yields CASSLGPYYEQYF.